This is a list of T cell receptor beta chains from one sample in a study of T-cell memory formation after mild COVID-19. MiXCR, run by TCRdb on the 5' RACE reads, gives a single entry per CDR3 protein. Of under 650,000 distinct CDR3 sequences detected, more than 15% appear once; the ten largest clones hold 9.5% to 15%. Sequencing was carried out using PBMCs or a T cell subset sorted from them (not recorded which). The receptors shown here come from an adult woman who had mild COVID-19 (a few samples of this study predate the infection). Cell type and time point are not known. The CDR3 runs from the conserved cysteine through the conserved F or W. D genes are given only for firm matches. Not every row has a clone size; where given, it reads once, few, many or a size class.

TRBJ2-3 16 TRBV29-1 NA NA TGCAGCGTTGCTGGTGGCCTTGGTAAAAGCACAGATACGCAGTATTTT CSVAGGLGKSTDTQYF
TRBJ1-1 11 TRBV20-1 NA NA TGCAGTGCTAAGGAGGACACTGAAGCTTTCTTT CSAKEDTEAFF
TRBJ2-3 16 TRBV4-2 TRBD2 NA TGTGCCAGCAGCCAACCCGGACTAGCGAGCACAGATACGCAGTATTTT CASSQPGLASTDTQYF
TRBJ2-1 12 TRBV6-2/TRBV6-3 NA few TGTGCCAGCAGGGATCGGAACAATGAGCAGTTCTTC CASRDRNNEQFF
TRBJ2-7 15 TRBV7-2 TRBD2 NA TGTGCCAGCAGCATCGAGCGGGGGCTATCCTACGAGCAGTACTTC CASSIERGLSYEQYF
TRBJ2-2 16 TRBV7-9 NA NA TGTGCCAGCAGCTTAGCCTTAGGGCCCGACACCGGGGAGCTGTTTTTT CASSLALGPDTGELFF
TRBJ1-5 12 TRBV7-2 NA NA TGTGCCAGCAGCCGACTTACGGGGCCCCAGCATTTT CASSRLTGPQHF
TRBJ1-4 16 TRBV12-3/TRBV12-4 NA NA TGTGCCAGCAGTTTAATCGGCGGGGCAACTAATGAAAAACTGTTTTTT CASSLIGGATNEKLFF
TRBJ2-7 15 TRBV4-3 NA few TGCGCCAGCAGCCAAGAATTGGGCATCTCCTACGAGCAGTACTTC CASSQELGISYEQYF
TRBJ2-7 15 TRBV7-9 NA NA TGTGCCAGCAGCTTACAGGTCGGGGGCGAAGACGAGCAGTACTTC CASSLQVGGEDEQYF
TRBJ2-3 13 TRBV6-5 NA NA TGTGCCAGCCGGTCTGATCTGACAGATACGCAGTATTTT CASRSDLTDTQYF
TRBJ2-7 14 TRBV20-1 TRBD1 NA TGCAGTGCCACAGACAGGGCGAGCTCCTACGAGCAGTACTTC CSATDRASSYEQYF
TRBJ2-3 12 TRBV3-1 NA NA TGTGCCAGCAGCCCCCTTTGGGATACGCAGTATTTT CASSPLWDTQYF
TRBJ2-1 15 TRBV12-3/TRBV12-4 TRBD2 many TGTGCCAGCAGTTTATCACTAGCGGGAGTAAATGAGCAGTTCTTC CASSLSLAGVNEQFF
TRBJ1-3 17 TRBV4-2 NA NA TGTGCCAGCAGCCAAGATATGGGGGCACTCTCTGGAAACACCATATATTTT CASSQDMGALSGNTIYF
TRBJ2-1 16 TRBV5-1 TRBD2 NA TGCGCCAGCACCCCTGCCGGGGGGAGCTCCTACAATGAGCAGTTCTTC CASTPAGGSSYNEQFF
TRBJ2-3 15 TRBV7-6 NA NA TGTGCCAGCAGATGGGGTGGCGGGGCAGGAGATACGCAGTATTTT CASRWGGGAGDTQYF
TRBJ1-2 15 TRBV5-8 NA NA TGTGCCAGCAGCTTACTCGGGGGGGGCAGCTATGGCTACACCTTC CASSLLGGGSYGYTF
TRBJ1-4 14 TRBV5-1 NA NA TGCGCCAGCAGCCTACAGCCCGAGGGTGAAAAACTGTTTTTT CASSLQPEGEKLFF
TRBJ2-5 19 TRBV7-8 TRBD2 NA TGTGCCAGCAGCTCTCTGACTAGCGGGGGCACCCAAAAGAGGGAGACCCAGTACTTC CASSSLTSGGTQKRETQYF
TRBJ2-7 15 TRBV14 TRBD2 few TGTGCCAGCAGCCCCTGGGCTAGCGGGCCTTACGAGCAGTACTTC CASSPWASGPYEQYF
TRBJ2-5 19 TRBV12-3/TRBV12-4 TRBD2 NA TGTGCCAGCAGTCGCCGACCCCCGACTAGCGGGGGATTGACTGGGACCCAGTACTTC CASSRRPPTSGGLTGTQYF
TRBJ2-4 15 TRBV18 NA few TGTGCCAGCTCACCACAGGAGTCGGCCAAAAACATTCAGTACTTC CASSPQESAKNIQYF
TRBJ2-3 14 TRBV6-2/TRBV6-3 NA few TGTGCCAGCAGACGGGGACTTAACACAGATACGCAGTATTTT CASRRGLNTDTQYF
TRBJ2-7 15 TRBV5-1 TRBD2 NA TGCGCCAGCAGCTTGGCCGTAGCGGGCGGCTACGAGCAGTACTTC CASSLAVAGGYEQYF
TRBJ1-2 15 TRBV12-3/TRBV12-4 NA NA TGTGCCAGCAGTCCACCGGGACGGTGGGTGCGTGGCTACACCTTC CASSPPGRWVRGYTF
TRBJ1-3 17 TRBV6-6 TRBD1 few TGTGCCAGCAGTCCGGGACAGGGGGCCTTCTCTGGAAACACCATATATTTT CASSPGQGAFSGNTIYF
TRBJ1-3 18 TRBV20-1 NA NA TGCAGTGCTCTTAATAATTGGTGGGGGCGCTACTCTGGAAACACCATATATTTT CSALNNWWGRYSGNTIYF
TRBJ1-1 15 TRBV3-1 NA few TGTGCCAGCAGCCCCTTTTGGTCCAGCGACACTGAAGCTTTCTTT CASSPFWSSDTEAFF
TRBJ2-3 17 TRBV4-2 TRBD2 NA TGTGCCAGCAGCCAAGATCCACTAGCGGGAATCGGAGATACGCAGTATTTT CASSQDPLAGIGDTQYF
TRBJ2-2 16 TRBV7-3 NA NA TGTGCCAGCAGCTTAAGTTCGGGGGCGAACACCGGGGAGCTGTTTTTT CASSLSSGANTGELFF
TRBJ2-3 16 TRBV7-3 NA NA TGTGCCAGCAGCTTAACGGAGGGTAGGGGTACAGATACGCAGTATTTT CASSLTEGRGTDTQYF
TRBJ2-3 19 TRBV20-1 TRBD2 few TGCAGTGCTAGAGTGCCAGCGGGAGTACGACGTTTCCGGACAGATACGCAGTATTTT CSARVPAGVRRFRTDTQYF
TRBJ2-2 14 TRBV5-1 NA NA TGCGCCAGCAGCTTGGTATGGGGCGCCGGGGAGCTGTTTTTT CASSLVWGAGELFF
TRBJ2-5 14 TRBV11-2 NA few TGTGCCAGCCGTAATTATAAGGATCGAGAGACCCAGTACTTC CASRNYKDRETQYF
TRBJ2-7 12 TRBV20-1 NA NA TGCAGTGCTAGACAGGCTTCCTACGAGCAGTACTTC CSARQASYEQYF
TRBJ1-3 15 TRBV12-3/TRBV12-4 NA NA TGTGCCAGCAAAATCAGGGGTATCTCTGGAAACACCATATATTTT CASKIRGISGNTIYF
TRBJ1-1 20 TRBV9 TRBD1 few TGTGCCAGCAGCGTAGTTACAGTACCTAGGTCGGGACAGGGGACCGGTGAAGCTTTCTTT CASSVVTVPRSGQGTGEAFF
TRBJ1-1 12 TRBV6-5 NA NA TGTGCCAGCAGAAATATGAACACTGAAGCTTTCTTT CASRNMNTEAFF
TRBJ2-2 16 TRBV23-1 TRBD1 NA TGCGCCAGCAGTCAATGCAACAGGGGCGAAGGGGGGGAGCTGTTTTTT CASSQCNRGEGGELFF
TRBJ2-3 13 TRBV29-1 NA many TGCAGCGTTGAGAGAAGTTCCACAGATACGCAGTATTTT CSVERSSTDTQYF
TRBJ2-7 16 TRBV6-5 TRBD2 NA TGTGCCAGCAGTTATAATCTAGCGGGGAGCTCCTACGAGCAGTACTTC CASSYNLAGSSYEQYF
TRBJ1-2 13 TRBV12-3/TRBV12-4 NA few TGTGCCAGCACCCCGGACCCTAACTATGGCTACACCTTC CASTPDPNYGYTF
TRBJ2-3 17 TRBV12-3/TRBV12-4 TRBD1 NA TGTGCCAGCAGTCGAGCAAGACAGGGGGTAGTTCCGGATACGCAGTATTTT CASSRARQGVVPDTQYF
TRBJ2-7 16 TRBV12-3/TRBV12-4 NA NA TGTGCCAGCACCTTTTACCCCCCGGGATCAACCTACGAGCAGTACTTC CASTFYPPGSTYEQYF
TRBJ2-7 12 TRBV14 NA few TGTGCCAGCAGCCAAGATGGCAACGAGCAGTACTTC CASSQDGNEQYF
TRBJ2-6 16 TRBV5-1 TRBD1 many TGCGCCAGCAGCTTGGAAGGGGGCGCGGGGGCCAACGTCCTGACTTTC CASSLEGGAGANVLTF